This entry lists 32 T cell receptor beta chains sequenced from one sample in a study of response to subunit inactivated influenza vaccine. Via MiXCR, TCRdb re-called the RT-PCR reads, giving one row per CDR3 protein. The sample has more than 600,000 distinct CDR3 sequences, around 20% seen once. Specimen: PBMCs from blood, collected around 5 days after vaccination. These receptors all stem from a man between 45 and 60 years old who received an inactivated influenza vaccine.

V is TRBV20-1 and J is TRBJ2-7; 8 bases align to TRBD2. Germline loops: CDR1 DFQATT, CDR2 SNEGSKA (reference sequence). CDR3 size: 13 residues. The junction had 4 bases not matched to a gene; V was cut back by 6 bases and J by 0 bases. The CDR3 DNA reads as TGCAGTGCCGGGAGGGCTAGCTCCTACGAGCAGTACTTC. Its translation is CSAGRASSYEQYF.

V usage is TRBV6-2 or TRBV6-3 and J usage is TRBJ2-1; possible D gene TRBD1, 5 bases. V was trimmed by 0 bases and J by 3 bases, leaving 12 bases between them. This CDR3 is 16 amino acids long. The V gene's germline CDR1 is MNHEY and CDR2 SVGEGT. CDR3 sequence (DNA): TGTGCCAGCAGTTACTCGTCCCAGGGATACTACAATGAGCAGTTCTTC. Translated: CASSYSSQGYYNEQFF.

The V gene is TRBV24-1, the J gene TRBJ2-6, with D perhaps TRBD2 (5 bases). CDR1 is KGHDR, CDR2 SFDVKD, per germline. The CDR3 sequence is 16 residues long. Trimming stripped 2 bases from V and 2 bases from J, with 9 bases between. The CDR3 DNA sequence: TGTGCCACCAGTGATTCGGTGAGGGCTGGGGCCAACGTCCTGACTTTC. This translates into CATSDSVRAGANVLTF.

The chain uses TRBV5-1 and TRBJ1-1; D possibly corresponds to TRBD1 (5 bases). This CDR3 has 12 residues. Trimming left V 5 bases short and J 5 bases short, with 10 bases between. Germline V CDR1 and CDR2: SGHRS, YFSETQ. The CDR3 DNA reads TGCGCCAGCAGGGACACCGGGACTGAAGCTTTCTTT. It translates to CASRDTGTEAFF.

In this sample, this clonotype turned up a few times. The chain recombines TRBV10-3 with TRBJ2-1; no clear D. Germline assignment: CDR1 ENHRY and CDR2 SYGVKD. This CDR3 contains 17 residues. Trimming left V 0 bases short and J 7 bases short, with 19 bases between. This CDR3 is CAISESLLRPMRNEQFF. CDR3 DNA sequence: TGTGCCATCAGTGAGTCTCTCTTGCGCCCAATGCGGAATGAGCAGTTCTTC.

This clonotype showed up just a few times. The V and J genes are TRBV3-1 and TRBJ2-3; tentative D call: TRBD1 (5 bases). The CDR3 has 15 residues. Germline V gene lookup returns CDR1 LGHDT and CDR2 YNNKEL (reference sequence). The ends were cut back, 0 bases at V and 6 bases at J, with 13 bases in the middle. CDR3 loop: CASSQDLGVLDTQYF. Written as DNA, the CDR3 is TGTGCCAGCAGCCAAGATTTAGGGGTGCTGGATACGCAGTATTTT.

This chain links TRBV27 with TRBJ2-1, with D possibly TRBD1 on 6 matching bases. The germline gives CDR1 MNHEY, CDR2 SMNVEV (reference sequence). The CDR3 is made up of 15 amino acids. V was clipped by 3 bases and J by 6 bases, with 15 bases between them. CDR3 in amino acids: CASSFLGGAGNEQFF. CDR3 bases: TGTGCCAGCAGTTTTCTTGGGGGCGCCGGCAATGAGCAGTTCTTC.

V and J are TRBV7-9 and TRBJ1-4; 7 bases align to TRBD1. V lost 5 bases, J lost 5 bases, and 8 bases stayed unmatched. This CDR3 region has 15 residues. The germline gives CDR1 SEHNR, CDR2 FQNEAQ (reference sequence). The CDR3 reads CASSPGGTLNEKLFF. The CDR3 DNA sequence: TGTGCCAGCAGCCCAGGGGGAACCCTAAATGAAAAACTGTTTTTT.

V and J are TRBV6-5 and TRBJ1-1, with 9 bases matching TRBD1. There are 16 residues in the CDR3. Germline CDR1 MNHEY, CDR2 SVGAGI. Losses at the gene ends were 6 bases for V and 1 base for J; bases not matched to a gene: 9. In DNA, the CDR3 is TGTGCCAGCAGCTATTGGGGACAGGGACAGAACACTGAAGCTTTCTTT. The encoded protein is CASSYWGQGQNTEAFF.

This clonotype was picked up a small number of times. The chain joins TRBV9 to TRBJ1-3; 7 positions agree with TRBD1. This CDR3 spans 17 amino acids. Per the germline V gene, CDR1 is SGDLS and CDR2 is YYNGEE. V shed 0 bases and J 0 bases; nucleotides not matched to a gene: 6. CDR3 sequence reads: CASSVAGGQLSGNTIYF. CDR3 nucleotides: TGTGCCAGCAGCGTAGCGGGGGGACAGCTCTCTGGAAACACCATATATTTT.

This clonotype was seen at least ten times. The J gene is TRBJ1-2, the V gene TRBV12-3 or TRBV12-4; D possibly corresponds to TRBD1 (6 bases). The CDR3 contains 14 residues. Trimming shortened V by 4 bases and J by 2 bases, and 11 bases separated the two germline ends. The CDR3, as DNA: TGTGCCAGCAGTTGGGGGCTGCGGAACTATGGCTACACCTTC. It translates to CASSWGLRNYGYTF.

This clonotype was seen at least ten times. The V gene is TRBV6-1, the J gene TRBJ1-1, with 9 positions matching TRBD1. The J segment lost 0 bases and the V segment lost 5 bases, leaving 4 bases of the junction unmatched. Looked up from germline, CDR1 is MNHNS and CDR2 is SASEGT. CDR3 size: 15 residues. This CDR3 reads CASSKGQGLNTEAFF. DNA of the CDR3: TGTGCCAGCAGTAAGGGACAGGGCTTGAACACTGAAGCTTTCTTT.

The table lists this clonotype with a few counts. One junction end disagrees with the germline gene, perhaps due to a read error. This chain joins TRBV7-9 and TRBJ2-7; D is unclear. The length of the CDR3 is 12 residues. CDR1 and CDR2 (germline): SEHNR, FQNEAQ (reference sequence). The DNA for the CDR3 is TGTGCCAGCAGCTTATCTCCAAAAGGGCTGCACTTC. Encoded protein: CASSLSPKGLHF.

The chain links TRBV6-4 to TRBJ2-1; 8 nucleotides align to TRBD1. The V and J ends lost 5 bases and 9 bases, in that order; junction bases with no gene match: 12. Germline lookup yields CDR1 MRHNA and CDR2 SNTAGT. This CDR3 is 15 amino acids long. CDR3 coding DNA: TGTGCCAGCAGTCAAGGACAGGGAAGTCCGGGTGAGCAGTTCTTC. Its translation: CASSQGQGSPGEQFF.

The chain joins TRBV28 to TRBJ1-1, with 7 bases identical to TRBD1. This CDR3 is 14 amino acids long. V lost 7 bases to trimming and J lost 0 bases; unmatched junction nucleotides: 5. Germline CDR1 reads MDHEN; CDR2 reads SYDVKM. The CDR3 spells CASNPGGLNTEAFF. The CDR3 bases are TGTGCCAGCAACCCAGGGGGGTTGAACACTGAAGCTTTCTTT.

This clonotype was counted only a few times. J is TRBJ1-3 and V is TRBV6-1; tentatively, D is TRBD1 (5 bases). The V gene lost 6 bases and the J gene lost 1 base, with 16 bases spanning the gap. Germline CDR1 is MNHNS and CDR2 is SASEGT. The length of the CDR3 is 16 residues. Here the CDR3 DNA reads TGTGCCAGCAGGTTGAGCACACCAGGGTCTGGAAACACCATATATTTT. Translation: CASRLSTPGSGNTIYF.

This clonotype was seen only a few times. The CDR3 DNA follows: TGCAGCGTTCTCCCAGATACGCAGTATTTT. Its translation is CSVLPDTQYF. The rearrangement joins TRBV29-1 to TRBJ2-3; D call uncertain. The CDR3 consists of 10 residues. V was shortened by 5 bases and J by 4 bases, with 4 bases between the two germline ends. CDR1 is SQVTM, CDR2 ANQGSEA, per germline.

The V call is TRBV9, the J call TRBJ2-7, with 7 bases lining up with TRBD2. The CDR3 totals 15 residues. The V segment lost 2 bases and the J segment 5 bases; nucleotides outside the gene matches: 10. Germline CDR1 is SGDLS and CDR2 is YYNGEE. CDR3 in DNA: TGTGCCAGCAGCGTCCAAGCGGGAAAATTCCACGAGCAGTACTTC. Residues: CASSVQAGKFHEQYF.

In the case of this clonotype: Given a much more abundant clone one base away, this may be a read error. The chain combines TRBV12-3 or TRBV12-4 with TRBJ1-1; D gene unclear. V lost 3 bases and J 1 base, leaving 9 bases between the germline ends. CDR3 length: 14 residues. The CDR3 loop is CASSFGDANTEAFF. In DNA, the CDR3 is TGTGCCAGCAGTTTTGGAGACGCGAACACTGAAGCTTTCTTT.

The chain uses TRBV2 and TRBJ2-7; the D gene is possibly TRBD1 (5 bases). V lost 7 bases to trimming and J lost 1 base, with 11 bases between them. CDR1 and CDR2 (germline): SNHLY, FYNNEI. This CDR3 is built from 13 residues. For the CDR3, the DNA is TGTGCCAGCACCCAGGGTGAATCCTACGAGCAGTACTTC. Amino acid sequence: CASTQGESYEQYF.

The CDR3 DNA reads TGTGCCAGCTCCACAGGGGGAATGGGCAATCAGCCCCAGCATTTT. This codes for CASSTGGMGNQPQHF. V usage is TRBV18 and J usage is TRBJ1-5; TRBD1 matches 8 bases. From germline, CDR1 is KGHSH and CDR2 LQKENI. The CDR3 is made up of 15 amino acids. J lost 2 bases, V lost 6 bases, and 6 bases had no gene match.

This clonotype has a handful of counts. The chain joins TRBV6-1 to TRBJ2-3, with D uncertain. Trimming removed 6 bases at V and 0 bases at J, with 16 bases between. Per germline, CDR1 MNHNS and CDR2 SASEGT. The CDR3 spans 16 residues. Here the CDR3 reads CASRPFVGRSTDTQYF. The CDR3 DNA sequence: TGTGCCAGCAGACCCTTCGTGGGAAGGAGCACAGATACGCAGTATTTT.

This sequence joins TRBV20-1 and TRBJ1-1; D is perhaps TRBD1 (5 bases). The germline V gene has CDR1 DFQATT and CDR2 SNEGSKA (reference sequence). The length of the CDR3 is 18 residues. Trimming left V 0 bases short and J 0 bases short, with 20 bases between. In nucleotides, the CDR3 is TGCAGTGCTAGAGATTGGATAGGGGCAGGGAAGTTGAACACTGAAGCTTTCTTT. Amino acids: CSARDWIGAGKLNTEAFF.

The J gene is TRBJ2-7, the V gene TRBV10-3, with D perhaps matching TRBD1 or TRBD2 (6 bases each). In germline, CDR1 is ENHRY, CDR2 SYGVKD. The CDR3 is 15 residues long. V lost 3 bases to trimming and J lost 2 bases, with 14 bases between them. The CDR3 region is CAISDYGGKAYEQYF. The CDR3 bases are TGTGCCATCAGTGACTACGGGGGCAAGGCCTACGAGCAGTACTTC.

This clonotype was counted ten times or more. For the CDR3, the DNA is TGTGCCACCAGGGACCTCCCGAATTCACCCCTCCACTTT. Translated, it gives CATRDLPNSPLHF. The V and J genes are TRBV10-3 and TRBJ1-6, with D perhaps TRBD1 (5 bases). The CDR3 contains 13 residues. The V gene's germline CDR1 is ENHRY and CDR2 SYGVKD. Trimming took 10 bases from V and 7 from J, leaving 14 bases between them.

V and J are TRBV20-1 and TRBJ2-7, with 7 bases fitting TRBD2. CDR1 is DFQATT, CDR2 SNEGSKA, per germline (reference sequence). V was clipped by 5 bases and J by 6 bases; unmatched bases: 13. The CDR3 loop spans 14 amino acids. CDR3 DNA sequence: TGCAGTGCTGACTTAGAGGCGGGAGATCCCGAGCAGTACTTC. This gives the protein CSADLEAGDPEQYF.

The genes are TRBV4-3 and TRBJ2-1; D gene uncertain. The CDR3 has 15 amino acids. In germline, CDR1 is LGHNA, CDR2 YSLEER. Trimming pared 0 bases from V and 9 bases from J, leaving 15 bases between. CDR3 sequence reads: CASSQELRTVGEQFF. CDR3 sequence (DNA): TGCGCCAGCAGCCAAGAGTTGAGAACAGTCGGTGAGCAGTTCTTC.

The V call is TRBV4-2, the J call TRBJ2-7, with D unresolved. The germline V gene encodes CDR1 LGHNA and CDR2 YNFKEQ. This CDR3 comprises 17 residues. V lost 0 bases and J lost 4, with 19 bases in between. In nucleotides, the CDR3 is TGTGCCAGCAGCCAAGATATGACCACTTTAAACACGTACGAGCAGTACTTC. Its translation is CASSQDMTTLNTYEQYF.

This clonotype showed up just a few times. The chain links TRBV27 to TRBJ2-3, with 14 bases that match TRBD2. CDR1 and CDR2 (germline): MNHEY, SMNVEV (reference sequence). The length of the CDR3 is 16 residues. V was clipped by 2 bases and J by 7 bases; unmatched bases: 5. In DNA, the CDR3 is TGTGCCAGCAGTTTAACCGGGACTAGCGGGAGATATACGCAGTATTTT. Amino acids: CASSLTGTSGRYTQYF.

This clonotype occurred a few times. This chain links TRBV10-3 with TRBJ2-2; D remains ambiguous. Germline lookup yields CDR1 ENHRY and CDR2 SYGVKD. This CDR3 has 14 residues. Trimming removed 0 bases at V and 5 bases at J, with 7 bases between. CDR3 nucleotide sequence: TGTGCCATCAGTGAGTCTGCGGTAACCGGGGAGCTGTTTTTT. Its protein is CAISESAVTGELFF.

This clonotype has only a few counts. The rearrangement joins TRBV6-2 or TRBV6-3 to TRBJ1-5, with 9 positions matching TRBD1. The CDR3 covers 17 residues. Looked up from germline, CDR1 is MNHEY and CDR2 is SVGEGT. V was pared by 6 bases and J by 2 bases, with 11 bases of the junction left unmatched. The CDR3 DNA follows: TGTGCCAGCAGCCCCGGGACAGGGTTTCGTGGCAATCAGCCCCAGCATTTT. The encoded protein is CASSPGTGFRGNQPQHF.

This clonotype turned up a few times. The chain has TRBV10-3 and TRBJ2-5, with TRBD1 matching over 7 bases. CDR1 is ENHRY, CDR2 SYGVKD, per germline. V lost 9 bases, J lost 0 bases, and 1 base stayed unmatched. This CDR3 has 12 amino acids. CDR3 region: CAIQGHQETQYF. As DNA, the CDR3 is TGTGCCATACAGGGGCACCAAGAGACCCAGTACTTC.